This T cell receptor (beta chain) was retrieved from a study of siplizumab effects on memory and regulatory T cells. Germline assignment: CDR1 SGHVS and CDR2 FQNEAQ. The CDR3 runs to 19 residues. Unmatched junction bases numbered 10, after V lost 5 bases and J lost 1 base. Some clones are missing from TCRdb's copy, which holds only in-frame ones; the method was immunoSEQ multiplex PCR. Of nearly 85,000 clones in the sample, 85% to 95% were seen once. The clonotype was recovered from a human donor in good health. Sequencing was performed on CD8+ T cells sorted from blood. This chain connects TRBV7-8 to TRBJ2-5, with 16 bases fitting TRBD2. DNA of the CDR3: TGTGCCAGCAGCATGGGACTAGCGGGAGGGCCGATAGGCCAAGAGACCCAGTACTTC. It yields the protein CASSMGLAGGPIGQETQYF.